Listed here are 14 T cell receptor beta chains from one sample, sequenced in a study of blood T cell repertoires in COVID-19. The method was immunoSEQ multiplex PCR; TCRdb's version includes in-frame clones alone and lacks a portion of them. The table shows 300,000 to 400,000 clones, with approximately 90% occurring only once. The sequencing input was PBMCs or T cells enriched from blood (not recorded which). Receptors were obtained from a woman younger than 30 who had recovered from COVID-19.

The V and J genes are TRBV7-9 and TRBJ1-2; tentative D call: TRBD1 (6 bases). The CDR3 sequence is 13 residues long. Trimming shortened V by 7 bases and J by 7 bases, and 16 bases separated the two germline ends. CDR1 and CDR2 from the germline V gene are SEHNR and FQNEAQ (reference sequence). CDR3 sequence: CASTGWGTFGYTF. In nucleotides, the CDR3 is TGTGCCAGCACCGGATGGGGGACATTTGGCTACACCTTC.

Of note for this clone: Other DNA sequences in this sample translate to the same CDR3. V gene TRBV7-9 combines with J gene TRBJ2-7; TRBD1 might be the D (6 bases). This CDR3 comprises 14 residues. V was clipped by 0 bases and J by 4 bases, with 10 bases between them. Looked up from germline, CDR1 is SEHNR and CDR2 is FQNEAQ (reference sequence). CDR3 residues: CASSLAGGSYEQYF. DNA of the CDR3: TGTGCCAGCAGCTTAGCAGGGGGATCGTACGAGCAGTACTTC. Drawing the rest from reference TRBV7-9 and TRBJ2-7, the complete variable domain is DTGVSQNPRHKITKRGQNVTFRCDPISEHNRLYWYRQTLGQGPEFLTYFQNEAQLEKSRLLSDRFSAERPKGSFSTLEIQRTEQGDSAMYLCASSLAGGSYEQYFGPGTRLTVT.

The chain couples TRBV3-1 (or the pseudogene TRBV3-2) to TRBJ1-2; 7 nucleotides line up with TRBD1. CDR1 and CDR2 from the germline V gene are LGHDT and YNNKEL (reference sequence). The CDR3 spans 15 residues. V shed 4 bases, J shed 8 bases, and the junction held 13 bases outside the gene matches. CDR3 amino acids: CASSRSLGGVGGYTF. The CDR3 DNA sequence: TGTGCCAGCAGCCGGTCTCTAGGGGGCGTCGGAGGCTACACCTTC.

The chain uses TRBV7-6 and TRBJ2-3; 10 bases fit TRBD2. CDR3 length: 15 amino acids. Germline V gene lookup returns CDR1 SGHVS and CDR2 FNYEAQ. With 8 bases clipped from V and 4 bases from J, the junction kept 9 bases outside the gene matches. CDR3 region: CASARERGGADTQYF. CDR3 bases: TGTGCCAGCGCCAGAGAGCGGGGGGGCGCAGATACGCAGTATTTT.

This chain links TRBV5-8 with TRBJ1-2; D is uncertain. The CDR3 totals 14 residues. CDR1 and CDR2 from the germline V gene are SGHTS and YDEGEE. Trimming pared 2 bases from V and 1 base from J, leaving 9 bases between. CDR3 bases: TGTGCCAGCAGCTTAACTCGGGTTAACTATGGCTACACCTTC. It encodes CASSLTRVNYGYTF.

The chain links TRBV12-3 or TRBV12-4 to TRBJ1-5; perhaps TRBD1 as D (5 bases). The CDR3 covers 12 residues. Trimming cost V 7 bases and J 7 bases, with 11 bases left between them. This CDR3 reads CASTGLGQPQHF. The CDR3 nucleotides are TGTGCCAGCACAGGGCTAGGCCAGCCCCAGCATTTT.

The CDR3 DNA is TGTGCCAGCAGCTTAGATCATGAGCTTCTGGCCTACGAGCAGTACTTC. Translation: CASSLDHELLAYEQYF. The V call is TRBV11-2, the J call TRBJ2-7; no definite D call. V lost 0 bases and J 2 bases, leaving 14 bases between the germline ends. CDR3 length: 16 amino acids. Germline V gives CDR1 SGHAT, CDR2 FQNNGV.

The rearrangement links TRBV6-5 to TRBJ1-1; TRBD1 matches 8 bases. CDR3 length equals 13 residues. The V gene end was trimmed by 8 bases and the J gene end by 4 bases; junction bases not matched to a gene: 6. Germline lookup yields CDR1 MNHEY and CDR2 SVGAGI. CDR3 sequence: CASQRTGFTEAFF. The CDR3 DNA is TGTGCCAGCCAGAGGACAGGGTTCACTGAAGCTTTCTTT.

The chain joins TRBV6-4 to TRBJ2-3, with no clear D. Trimming removed 4 bases at V and 1 base at J, with 15 bases between. The CDR3 sequence is 16 residues long. In germline, CDR1 is MRHNA, CDR2 SNTAGT. In DNA, the CDR3 is TGTGCCAGCAGTGCGTCCTATTCCTCGGGCACAGATACGCAGTATTTT. Its protein is CASSASYSSGTDTQYF.

The chain joins TRBV3-1 (or the pseudogene TRBV3-2) to TRBJ1-4; TRBD1 aligns across 8 bases. CDR3 length: 15 amino acids. J lost 4 bases, V lost 6 bases, and 7 bases had no gene match. The V gene's germline CDR1 is LGHDT and CDR2 YNNKEL (reference sequence). The CDR3 coding sequence is TGTGCCAGCAGGGCAGGGGGCGTCGTTAATGAAAAACTGTTTTTT. This translates into CASRAGGVVNEKLFF.

CDR3 bases: TGTGCCAGCAGCTTTAGAGCTAGCGGGGGGTCGAACACCGGGGAGCTGTTTTTT. This gives the protein CASSFRASGGSNTGELFF. The rearrangement links TRBV9 to TRBJ2-2; 11 bases agree with TRBD2. This CDR3 region has 18 residues. Germline V gives CDR1 SGDLS, CDR2 YYNGEE. Trimming cost V 4 bases and J 0 bases; bases outside gene matches: 8.

The V gene is TRBV5-1, the J gene TRBJ1-4; 9 bases agree with TRBD1. V was pared by 4 bases and J by 7 bases, with 5 bases of the junction left unmatched. CDR1 is SGHRS and CDR2 is YFSETQ in the germline V gene. The CDR3 spans 14 residues. The CDR3 DNA reads as TGCGCCAGCAGCGTGGGACAGGGCAGTGAAAAACTGTTTTTT. Its protein is CASSVGQGSEKLFF.

About this clone: This specimen includes other DNA sequences encoding the same CDR3. V and J are TRBV30 and TRBJ1-3; TRBD1 is a possible D gene (5 bases). This CDR3 has 14 amino acids. V lost 0 bases, J lost 2 bases, and 8 bases lay in between. Germline CDR1 is GTSNPN and CDR2 is SVGIG (reference sequence). This chain's CDR3 is CAWSVGGTGNTIYF. The CDR3 DNA is TGTGCCTGGAGTGTGGGGGGAACTGGAAACACCATATATTTT.

The chain couples TRBV30 to TRBJ2-7; 7 nucleotides agree with TRBD1. Germline trimming cut 3 bases from V and 2 bases from J; bases unmatched to any gene: 10. The CDR3 consists of 15 residues. Germline assignment: CDR1 GTSNPN and CDR2 SVGIG (reference sequence). The chain's CDR3 is CAWRGVGDSAYEQYF. The CDR3 region has the DNA TGTGCCTGGAGGGGGGTAGGGGACAGCGCCTACGAGCAGTACTTC.